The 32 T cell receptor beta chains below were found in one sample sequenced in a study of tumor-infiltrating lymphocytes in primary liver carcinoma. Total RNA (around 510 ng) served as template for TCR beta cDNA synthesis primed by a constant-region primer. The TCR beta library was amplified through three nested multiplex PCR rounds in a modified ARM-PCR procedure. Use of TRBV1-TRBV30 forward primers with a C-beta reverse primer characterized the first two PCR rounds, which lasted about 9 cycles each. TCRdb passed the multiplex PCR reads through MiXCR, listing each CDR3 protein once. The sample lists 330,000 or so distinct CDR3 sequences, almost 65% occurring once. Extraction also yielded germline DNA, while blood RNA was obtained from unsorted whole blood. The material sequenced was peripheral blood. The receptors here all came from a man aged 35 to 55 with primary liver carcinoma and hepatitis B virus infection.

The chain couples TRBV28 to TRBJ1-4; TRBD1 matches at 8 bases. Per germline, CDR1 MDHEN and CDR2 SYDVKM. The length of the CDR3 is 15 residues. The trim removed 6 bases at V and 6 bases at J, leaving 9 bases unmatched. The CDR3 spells CASSRGGTGDEKLFF. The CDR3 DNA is TGTGCCAGCAGCCGCGGCGGGACAGGCGATGAAAAACTGTTTTTT.

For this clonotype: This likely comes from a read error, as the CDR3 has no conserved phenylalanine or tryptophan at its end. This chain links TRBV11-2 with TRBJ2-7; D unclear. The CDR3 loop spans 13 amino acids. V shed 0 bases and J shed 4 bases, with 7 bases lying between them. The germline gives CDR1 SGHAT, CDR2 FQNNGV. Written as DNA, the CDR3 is TGTGCCAGCAGCTTAGATTTGGGATACGAGCAGTACTCC. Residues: CASSLDLGYEQYS.

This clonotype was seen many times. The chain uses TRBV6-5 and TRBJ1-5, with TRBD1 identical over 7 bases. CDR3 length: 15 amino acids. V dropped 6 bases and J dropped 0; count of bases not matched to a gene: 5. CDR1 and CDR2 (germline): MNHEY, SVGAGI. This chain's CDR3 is CASSSDRSSNQPQHF. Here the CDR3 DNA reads TGTGCCAGCAGCTCGGACAGGAGTAGCAATCAGCCCCAGCATTTT.

The CDR3 DNA follows: TGTGCCAGCCACAGGCAGCCAACCGGGGAGCTGTTTTTT. This gives the protein CASHRQPTGELFF. The gene calls are TRBV5-6 and TRBJ2-2; perhaps TRBD1 as D (5 bases). The CDR3 has 13 residues. Trimming cost V 7 bases and J 5 bases, with 12 bases left between them. Germline V gene data show CDR1 as SGHDT and CDR2 as YYEEEE. The complete variable domain, with remaining parts taken from reference TRBV5-6 and TRBJ2-2, reads DAGVTQSPTHLIKTRGQQVTLRCSPKSGHDTVSWYQQALGQGPQFIFQYYEEEERQRGNFPDRFSGHQFPNYSSELNVNALLLGDSALYLCASHRQPTGELFFGEGSRLTVL.

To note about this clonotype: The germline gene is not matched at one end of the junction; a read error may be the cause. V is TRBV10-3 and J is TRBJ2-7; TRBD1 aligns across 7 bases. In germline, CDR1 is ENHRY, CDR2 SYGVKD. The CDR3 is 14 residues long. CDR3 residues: CAFSESRPPGGQYF. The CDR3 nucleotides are TGTGCCTTCAGCGAGTCGAGGCCGCCAGGGGGGCAGTACTTC.

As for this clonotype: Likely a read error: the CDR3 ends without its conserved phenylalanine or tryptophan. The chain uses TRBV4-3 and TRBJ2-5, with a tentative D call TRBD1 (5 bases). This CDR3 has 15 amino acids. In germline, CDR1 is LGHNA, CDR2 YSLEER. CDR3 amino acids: CVSSQDDRESETQYL. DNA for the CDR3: TGCGTCAGCAGCCAAGACGACAGAGAATCAGAGACCCAGTACCTC.

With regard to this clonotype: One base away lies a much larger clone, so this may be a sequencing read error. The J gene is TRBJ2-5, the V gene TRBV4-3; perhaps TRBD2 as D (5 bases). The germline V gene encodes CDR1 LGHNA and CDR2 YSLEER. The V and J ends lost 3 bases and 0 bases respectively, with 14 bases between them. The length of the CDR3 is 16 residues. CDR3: CASSHGVDGYQETQYF. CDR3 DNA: TGCGCCAGCAGCCACGGGGTGGACGGGTACCAAGAGACCCAGTACTTC.

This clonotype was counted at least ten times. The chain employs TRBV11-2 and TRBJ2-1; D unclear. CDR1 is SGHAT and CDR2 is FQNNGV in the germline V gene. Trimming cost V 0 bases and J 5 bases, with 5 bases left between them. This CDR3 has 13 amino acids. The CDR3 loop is CASSLDWNNEQFF. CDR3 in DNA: TGTGCCAGCAGCTTAGATTGGAACAATGAGCAGTTCTTC.

CDR3 nucleotides: TGTGCCATCGAAGCCACCGTATCGGGGGAGCAGTACTTC. Residues: CAIEATVSGEQYF. This sequence joins TRBV10-3 and TRBJ2-7; maybe TRBD2 (5 bases). V lost 8 bases and J 7 bases, leaving 18 bases between the germline ends. The CDR3 spans 13 residues. Germline assignment: CDR1 ENHRY and CDR2 SYGVKD.

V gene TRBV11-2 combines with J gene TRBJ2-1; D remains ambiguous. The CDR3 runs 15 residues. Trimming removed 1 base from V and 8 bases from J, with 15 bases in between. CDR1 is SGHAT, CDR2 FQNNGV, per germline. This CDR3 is CASSLGQVLKHEQFF. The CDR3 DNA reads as TGTGCCAGCAGCTTAGGTCAGGTACTGAAACATGAGCAGTTCTTC.

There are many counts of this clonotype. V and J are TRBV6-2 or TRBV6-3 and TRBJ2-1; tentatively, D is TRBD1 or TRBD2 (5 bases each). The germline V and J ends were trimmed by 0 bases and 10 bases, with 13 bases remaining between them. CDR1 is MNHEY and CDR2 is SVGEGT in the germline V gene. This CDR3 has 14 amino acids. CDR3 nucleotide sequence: TGTGCCAGCAGTTACTCCGGGCCGGGACCAGAGCAGTTCTTC. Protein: CASSYSGPGPEQFF.

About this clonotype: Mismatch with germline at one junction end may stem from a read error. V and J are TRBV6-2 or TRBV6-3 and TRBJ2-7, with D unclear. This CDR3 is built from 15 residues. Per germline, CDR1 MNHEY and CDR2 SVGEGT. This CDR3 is CASSYSSLKSYEQYF. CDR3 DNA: TGTGCTAGCAGTTACTCGAGTCTCAAATCCTACGAGCAGTACTTC.

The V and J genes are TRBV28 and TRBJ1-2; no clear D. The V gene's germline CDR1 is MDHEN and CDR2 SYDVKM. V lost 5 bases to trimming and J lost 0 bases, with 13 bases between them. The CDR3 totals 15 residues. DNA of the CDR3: TGTGCCAGCAGTCCAGAGTATCGACCTAACTATGGCTACACCTTC. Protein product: CASSPEYRPNYGYTF.

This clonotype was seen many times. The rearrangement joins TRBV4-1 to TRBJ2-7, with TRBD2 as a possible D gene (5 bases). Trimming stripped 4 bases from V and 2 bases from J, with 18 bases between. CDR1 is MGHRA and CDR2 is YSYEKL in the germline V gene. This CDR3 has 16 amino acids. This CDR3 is CASSPQGRKPTYEQYF. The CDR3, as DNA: TGCGCCAGCAGCCCCCAAGGGAGAAAACCCACCTACGAGCAGTACTTC.

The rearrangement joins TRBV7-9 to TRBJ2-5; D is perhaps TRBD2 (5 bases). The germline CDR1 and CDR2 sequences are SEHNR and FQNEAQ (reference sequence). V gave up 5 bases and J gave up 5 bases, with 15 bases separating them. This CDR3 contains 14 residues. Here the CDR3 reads CASSRGRVEETQYF. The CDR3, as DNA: TGTGCCAGCAGCCGCGGGCGGGTGGAGGAGACCCAGTACTTC.

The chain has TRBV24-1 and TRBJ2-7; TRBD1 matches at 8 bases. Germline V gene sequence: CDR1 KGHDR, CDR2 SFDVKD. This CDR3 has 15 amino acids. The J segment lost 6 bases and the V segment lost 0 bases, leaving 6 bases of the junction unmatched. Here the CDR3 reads CATSDLRQGAGEQYF. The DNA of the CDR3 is TGTGCCACCAGTGATTTGAGGCAGGGGGCCGGCGAGCAGTACTTC.

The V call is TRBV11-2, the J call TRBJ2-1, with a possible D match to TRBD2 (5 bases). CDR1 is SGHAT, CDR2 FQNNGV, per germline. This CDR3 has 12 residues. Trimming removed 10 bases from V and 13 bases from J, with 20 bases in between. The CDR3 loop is CATQERERDQFF. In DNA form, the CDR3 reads TGTGCCACCCAAGAGCGTGAGAGGGATCAGTTCTTC.

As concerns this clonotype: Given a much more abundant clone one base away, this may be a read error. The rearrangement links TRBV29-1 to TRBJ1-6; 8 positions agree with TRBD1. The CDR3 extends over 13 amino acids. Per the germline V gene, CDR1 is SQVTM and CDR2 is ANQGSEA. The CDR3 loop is CSASDRDDSSLHF. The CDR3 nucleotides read TGCAGCGCATCGGACAGGGATGATTCATCCCTCCACTTT.

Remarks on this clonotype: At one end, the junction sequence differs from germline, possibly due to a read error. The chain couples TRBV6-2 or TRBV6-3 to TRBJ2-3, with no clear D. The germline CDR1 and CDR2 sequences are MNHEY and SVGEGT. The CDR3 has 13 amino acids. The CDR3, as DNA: TGTGTCAGCAGTTACTCTAGCACAGATACGCAGTATTTT. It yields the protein CVSSYSSTDTQYF.

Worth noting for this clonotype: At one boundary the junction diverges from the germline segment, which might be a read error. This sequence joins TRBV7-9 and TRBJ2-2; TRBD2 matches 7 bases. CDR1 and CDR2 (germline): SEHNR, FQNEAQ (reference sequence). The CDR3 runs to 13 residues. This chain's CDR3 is CTSRREFHRELFF. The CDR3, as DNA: TGTACCAGCAGGCGGGAGTTCCACCGGGAGCTGTTTTTT.

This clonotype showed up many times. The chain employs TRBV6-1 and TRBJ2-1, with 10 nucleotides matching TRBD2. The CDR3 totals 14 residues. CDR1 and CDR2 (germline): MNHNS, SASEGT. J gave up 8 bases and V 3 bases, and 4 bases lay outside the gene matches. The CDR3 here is CASSEGLARDEQFF. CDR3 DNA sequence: TGTGCCAGCAGTGAGGGACTAGCGCGAGATGAGCAGTTCTTC.

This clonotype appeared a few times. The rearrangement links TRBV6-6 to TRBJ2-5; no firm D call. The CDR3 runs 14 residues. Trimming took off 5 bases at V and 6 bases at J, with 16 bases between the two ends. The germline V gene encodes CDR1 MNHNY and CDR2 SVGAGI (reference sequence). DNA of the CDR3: TGTGCCAGCAGTACCGGGTTACACATGCAGACCCAGTACTTC. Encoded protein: CASSTGLHMQTQYF.

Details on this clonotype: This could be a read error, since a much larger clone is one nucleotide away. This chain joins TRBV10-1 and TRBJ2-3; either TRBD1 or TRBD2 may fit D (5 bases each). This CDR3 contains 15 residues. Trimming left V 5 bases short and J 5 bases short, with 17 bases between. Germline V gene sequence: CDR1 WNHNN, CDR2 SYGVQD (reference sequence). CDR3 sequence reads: CASSSTRLRGDTQYF. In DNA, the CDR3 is TGCGCCAGCAGTTCAACTAGGTTGAGGGGAGATACGCAGTATTTT.

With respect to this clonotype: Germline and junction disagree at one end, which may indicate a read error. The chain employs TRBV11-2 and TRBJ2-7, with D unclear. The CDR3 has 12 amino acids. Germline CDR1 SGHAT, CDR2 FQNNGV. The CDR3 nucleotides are TGTGCCAGCAGCTTAAAGGGTTACGTGCAGTACTTC. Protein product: CASSLKGYVQYF.

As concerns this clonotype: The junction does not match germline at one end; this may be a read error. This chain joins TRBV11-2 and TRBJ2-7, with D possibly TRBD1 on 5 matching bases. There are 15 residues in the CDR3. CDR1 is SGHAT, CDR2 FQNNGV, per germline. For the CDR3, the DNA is TGTGCCAGCAGCTTAGAAGCAGGACATACCTACGAGCGGTACTTC. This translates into CASSLEAGHTYERYF.

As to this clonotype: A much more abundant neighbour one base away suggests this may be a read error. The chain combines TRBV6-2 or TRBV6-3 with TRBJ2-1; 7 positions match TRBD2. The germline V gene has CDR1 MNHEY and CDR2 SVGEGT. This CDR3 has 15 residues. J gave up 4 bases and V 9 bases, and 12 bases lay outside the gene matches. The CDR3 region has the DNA TGTGCCAGTCGGGGAAATAGCGGGCCGTACAATGAGCAGTTCTTC. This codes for CASRGNSGPYNEQFF.

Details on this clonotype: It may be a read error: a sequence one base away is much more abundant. CDR3 sequence: CASSQGQLAGVHEQYF. In nucleotides, the CDR3 is TGCGCCAGCAGCCAAGGTCAACTAGCGGGAGTCCACGAGCAGTACTTC. The chain has TRBV4-3 and TRBJ2-7, with 11 bases aligning to TRBD2. Per the germline V gene, CDR1 is LGHNA and CDR2 is YSLEER. Trimming took 1 base from V and 5 from J; bases not matched to a gene: 7. The CDR3 loop spans 16 amino acids.

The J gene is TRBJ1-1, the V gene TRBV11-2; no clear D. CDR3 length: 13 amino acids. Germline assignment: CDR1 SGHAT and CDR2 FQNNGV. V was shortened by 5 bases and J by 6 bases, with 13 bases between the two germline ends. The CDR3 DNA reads TGTGCCAGCAGCGTAGTGTTGCATGCTGAAGCTTTCTTT. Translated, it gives CASSVVLHAEAFF.

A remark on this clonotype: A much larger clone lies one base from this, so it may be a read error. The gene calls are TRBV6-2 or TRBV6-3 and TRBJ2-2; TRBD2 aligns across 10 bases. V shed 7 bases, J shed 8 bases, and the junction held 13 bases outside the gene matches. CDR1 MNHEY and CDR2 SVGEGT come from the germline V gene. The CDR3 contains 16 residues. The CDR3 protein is CASTPTHLAGAGELFF. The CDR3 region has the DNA TGTGCCAGCACCCCAACTCACCTAGCGGGAGCTGGGGAGCTGTTTTTT.

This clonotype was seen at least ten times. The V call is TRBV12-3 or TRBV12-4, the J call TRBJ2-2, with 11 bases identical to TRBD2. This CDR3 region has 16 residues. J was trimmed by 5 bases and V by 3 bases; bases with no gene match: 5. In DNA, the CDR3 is TGTGCCAGCAGTTTTTTTAGCGGGAGGGTGACCGGGGAGCTGTTTTTT. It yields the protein CASSFFSGRVTGELFF.

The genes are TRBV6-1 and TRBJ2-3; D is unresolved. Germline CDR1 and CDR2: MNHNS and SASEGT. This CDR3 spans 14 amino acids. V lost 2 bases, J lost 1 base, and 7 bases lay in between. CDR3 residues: CASSEQRGTDTQYF. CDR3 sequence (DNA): TGTGCCAGCAGTGAACAAAGGGGCACAGATACGCAGTATTTT.

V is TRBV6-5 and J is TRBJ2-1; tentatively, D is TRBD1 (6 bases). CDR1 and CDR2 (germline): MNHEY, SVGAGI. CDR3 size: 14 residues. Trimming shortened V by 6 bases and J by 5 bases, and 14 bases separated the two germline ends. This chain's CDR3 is CASRWSGDHNEQFF. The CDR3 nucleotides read TGTGCCAGCAGGTGGTCAGGGGATCACAATGAGCAGTTCTTC.